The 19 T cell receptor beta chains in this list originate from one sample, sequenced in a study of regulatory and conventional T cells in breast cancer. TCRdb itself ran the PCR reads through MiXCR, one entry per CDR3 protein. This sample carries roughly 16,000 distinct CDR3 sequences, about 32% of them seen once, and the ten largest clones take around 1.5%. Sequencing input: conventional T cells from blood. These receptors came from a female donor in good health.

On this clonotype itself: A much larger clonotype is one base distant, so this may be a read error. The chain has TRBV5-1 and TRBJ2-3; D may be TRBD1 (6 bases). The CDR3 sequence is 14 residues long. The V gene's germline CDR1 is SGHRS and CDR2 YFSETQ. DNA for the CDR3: TGCGCCAGCAGCACGACAGGTTGGACAGATGCGCAGTATTTT. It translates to CASSTTGWTDAQYF.

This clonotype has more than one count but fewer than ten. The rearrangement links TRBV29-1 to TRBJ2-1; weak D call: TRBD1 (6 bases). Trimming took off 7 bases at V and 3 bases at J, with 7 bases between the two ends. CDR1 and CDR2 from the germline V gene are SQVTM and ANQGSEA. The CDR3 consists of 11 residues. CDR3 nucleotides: TGCAGCGGGGACAACTACAATGAGCAGTTCTTC. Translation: CSGDNYNEQFF.

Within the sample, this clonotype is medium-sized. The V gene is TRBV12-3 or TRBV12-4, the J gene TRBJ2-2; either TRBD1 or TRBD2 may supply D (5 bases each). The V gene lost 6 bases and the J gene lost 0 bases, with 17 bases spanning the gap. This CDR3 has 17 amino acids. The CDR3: CASSPLSGRSNTGELFF. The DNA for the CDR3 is TGTGCCAGCAGCCCCCTTTCGGGACGATCGAACACCGGGGAGCTGTTTTTT.

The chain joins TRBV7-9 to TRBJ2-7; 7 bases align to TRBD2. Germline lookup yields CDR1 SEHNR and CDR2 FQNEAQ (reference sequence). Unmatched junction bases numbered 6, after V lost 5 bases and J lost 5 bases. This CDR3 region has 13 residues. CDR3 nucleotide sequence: TGTGCCAGCAGCGAGACTAGCAGCCACGAGCAGTACTTC. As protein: CASSETSSHEQYF.

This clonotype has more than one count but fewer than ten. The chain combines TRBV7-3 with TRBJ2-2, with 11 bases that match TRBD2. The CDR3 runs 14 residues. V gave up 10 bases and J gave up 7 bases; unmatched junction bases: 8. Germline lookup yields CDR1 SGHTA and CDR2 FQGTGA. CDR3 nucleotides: TGTGCCACCCACACTAGCGGGAGTGTCGGGGAGCTGTTTTTT. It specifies CATHTSGSVGELFF.

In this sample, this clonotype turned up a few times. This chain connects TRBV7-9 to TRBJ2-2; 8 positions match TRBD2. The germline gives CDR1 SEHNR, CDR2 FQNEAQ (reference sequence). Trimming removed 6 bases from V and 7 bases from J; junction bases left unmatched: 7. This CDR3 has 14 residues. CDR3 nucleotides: TGTGCCAGCAGTATGAGCGGGAGTGGCGGGGAGCTGTTTTTT. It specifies CASSMSGSGGELFF.

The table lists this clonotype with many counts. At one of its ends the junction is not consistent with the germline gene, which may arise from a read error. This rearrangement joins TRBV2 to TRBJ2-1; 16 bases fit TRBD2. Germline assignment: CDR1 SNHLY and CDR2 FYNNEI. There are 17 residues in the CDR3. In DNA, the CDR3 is TGTGCCGGCAGGGCCCCCGGGGGACTAGCGGGAGGGAATGAGCAGTTCTTC. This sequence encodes CAGRAPGGLAGGNEQFF.

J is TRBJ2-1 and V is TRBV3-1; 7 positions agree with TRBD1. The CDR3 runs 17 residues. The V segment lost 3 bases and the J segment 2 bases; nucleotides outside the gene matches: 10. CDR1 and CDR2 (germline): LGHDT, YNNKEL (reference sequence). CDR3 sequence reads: CASSHWPGQSAYNEQFF. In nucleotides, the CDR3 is TGTGCCAGCAGCCATTGGCCGGGACAGAGCGCCTACAATGAGCAGTTCTTC.

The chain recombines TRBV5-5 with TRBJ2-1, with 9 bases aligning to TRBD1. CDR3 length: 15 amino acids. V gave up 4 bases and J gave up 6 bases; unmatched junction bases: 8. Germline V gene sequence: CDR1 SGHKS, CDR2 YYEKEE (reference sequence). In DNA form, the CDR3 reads TGTGCCAGCAGCCCCGGGACAGGGTATGTCAATGAGCAGTTCTTC. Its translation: CASSPGTGYVNEQFF.

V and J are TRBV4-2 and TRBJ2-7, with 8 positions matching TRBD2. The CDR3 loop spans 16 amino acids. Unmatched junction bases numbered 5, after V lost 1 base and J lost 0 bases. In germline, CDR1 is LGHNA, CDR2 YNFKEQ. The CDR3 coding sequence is TGTGCCAGCAGCCAAGTGACGGGAGGGTCCTCCTACGAGCAGTACTTC. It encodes CASSQVTGGSSYEQYF.

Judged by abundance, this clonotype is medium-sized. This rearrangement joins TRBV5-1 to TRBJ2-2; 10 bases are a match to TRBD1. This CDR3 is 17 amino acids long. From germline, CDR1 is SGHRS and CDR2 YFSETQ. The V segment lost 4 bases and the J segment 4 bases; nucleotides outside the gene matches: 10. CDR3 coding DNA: TGCGCCAGCAGCCGCCGGGGACAGGGGTCGAGCACCGGGGAGCTGTTTTTT. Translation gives CASSRRGQGSSTGELFF.

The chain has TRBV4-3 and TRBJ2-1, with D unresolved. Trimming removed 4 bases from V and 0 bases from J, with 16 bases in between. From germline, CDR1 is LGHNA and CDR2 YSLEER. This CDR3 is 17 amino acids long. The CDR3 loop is CASSPTGLWSSYNEQFF. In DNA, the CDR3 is TGCGCCAGCAGCCCAACGGGCCTATGGAGCTCCTACAATGAGCAGTTCTTC.

CDR3 region: CASNRGITYNEQFF. CDR3 DNA sequence: TGTGCCAGTAACCGCGGGATCACTTACAATGAGCAGTTCTTC. The rearrangement links TRBV19 to TRBJ2-1; D possibly corresponds to TRBD2 (6 bases). Germline V gene data show CDR1 as LNHDA and CDR2 as SQIVND (reference sequence). This CDR3 spans 14 amino acids. Trimming took 7 bases from V and 4 from J, leaving 14 bases between them.

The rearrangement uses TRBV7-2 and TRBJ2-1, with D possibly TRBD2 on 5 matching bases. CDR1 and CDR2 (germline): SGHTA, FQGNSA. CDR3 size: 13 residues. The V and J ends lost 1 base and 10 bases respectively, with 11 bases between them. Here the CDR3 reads CASSLGLRREQFF. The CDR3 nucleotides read TGTGCCAGCAGCTTAGGACTAAGGAGGGAGCAGTTCTTC.

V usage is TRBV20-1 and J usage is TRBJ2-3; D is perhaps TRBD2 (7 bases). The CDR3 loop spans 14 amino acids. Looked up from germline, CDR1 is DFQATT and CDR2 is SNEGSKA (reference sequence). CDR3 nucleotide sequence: TGCAGCGCGCTAGGGGGGGACGGCAGGGATACGCAGTATTTT. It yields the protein CSALGGDGRDTQYF.

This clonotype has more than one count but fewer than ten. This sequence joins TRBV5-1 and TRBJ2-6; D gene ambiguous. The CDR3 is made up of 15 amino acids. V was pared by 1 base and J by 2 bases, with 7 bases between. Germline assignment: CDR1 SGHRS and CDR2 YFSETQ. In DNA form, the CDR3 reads TGCGCCAGCAGCTTGACAGTAGCTGGGGCCAACGTCCTGACTTTC. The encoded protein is CASSLTVAGANVLTF.

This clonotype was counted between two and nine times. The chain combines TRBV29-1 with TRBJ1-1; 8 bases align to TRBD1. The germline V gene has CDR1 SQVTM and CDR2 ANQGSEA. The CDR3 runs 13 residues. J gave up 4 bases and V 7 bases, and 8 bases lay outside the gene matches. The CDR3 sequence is CSAGQGALTEAFF. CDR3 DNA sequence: TGCAGCGCTGGACAGGGAGCGCTCACTGAAGCTTTCTTT. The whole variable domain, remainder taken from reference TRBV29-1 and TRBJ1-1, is SAVISQKPSRDICQRGTSLTIQCQVDSQVTMMFWYRQQPGQSLTLIATANQGSEATYESGFVIDKFPISRPNLTFSTLTVSNMSPEDSSIYLCSAGQGALTEAFFGQGTRLTVV.

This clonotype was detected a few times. The CDR3 here is CATSEGSGDSYNEQFF. The CDR3 nucleotides read TGTGCCACCAGTGAGGGTAGCGGGGACTCCTACAATGAGCAGTTCTTC. The chain couples TRBV24-1 to TRBJ2-1; the match to TRBD2 covers 8 bases. The CDR3 has 16 residues. Germline V gene lookup returns CDR1 KGHDR and CDR2 SFDVKD. J gave up 0 bases and V 4 bases, and 4 bases lay outside the gene matches.

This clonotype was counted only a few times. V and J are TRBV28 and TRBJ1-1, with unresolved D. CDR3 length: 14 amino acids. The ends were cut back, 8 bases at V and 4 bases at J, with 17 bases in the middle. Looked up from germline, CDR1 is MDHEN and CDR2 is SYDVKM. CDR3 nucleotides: TGTGCCAGCGTGGTTTCAGGATCGGCCACTGAAGCTTTCTTT. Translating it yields CASVVSGSATEAFF.